This entry describes one T cell receptor (beta chain). The antigen remains unidentified. This specimen comes from a study of CD8+ T cells in alopecia areata. Once RNA had been extracted, it was reverse transcribed into cDNA to act as the sequencing template. Only in-frame clones appear in the TCRdb table, and some are missing; sequencing was by immunoSEQ multiplex PCR. The sample contains about 180,000 clones, less than 70% of which appear only once. The length of the CDR3 is 17 residues. Germline V lookup: CDR1 SGHTA, CDR2 FQGTGA. V gave up 2 bases and J gave up 7 bases, with 20 bases separating them. The treatment was: oral pan-JAK inhibitor, 5-10 mg twice daily. Notes on the study in general: Lesional scalp displayed greater clonality than normal scalp, most notably in alopecia totalis/universalis.

This material consisted of CD8+ T cells sorted from blood, taken at week 24, from a patient treated with tofacitinib. This sequence originates from a human donor with alopecia areata. This chain uses TRBV7-3 with TRBJ2-2; tentatively, D is TRBD1 (5 bases). The DNA for the CDR3 is TGTGCCAGCAGCTTAGATCGCGGCCCCTTAAGGGGCGGGGAGCTGTTTTTT. Encoded protein: CASSLDRGPLRGGELFF.